This T cell receptor beta chain was obtained from a study of CD8 T cells in Susac syndrome. Germline V gives CDR1 SGDLS, CDR2 YYNGEE. The CDR3 loop spans 15 amino acids. The V and J ends lost 4 bases and 6 bases, in that order; junction bases with no gene match: 10. Whole-study results and caveats: The authors acknowledged that their TCR sequencing and HLA analysis involved a relatively small number of individuals.

Stable or active relapsing-remitting multiple sclerosis, untreated and meeting revised McDonald criteria, defined the controls. TEMRA cells underwent FACS enrichment and CD8+ and CD4+ T cells underwent negative isolation. RNA amounts of roughly 0.45 to 1 ug underwent reverse transcription with random hexamers. Amplification of TCR beta CDR3 used immunoSEQ multiplex PCR across 54 Vbeta and 13 Jbeta. MiXCR, run by TCRdb on the immunoSEQ multiplex PCR reads, gives a single entry per CDR3 protein. This table has approximately 110,000 distinct CDR3 sequences, over 85% appearing once. Worth noting for this clonotype: The target antigen is unknown.

This chain links TRBV9 with TRBJ1-1; 9 nucleotides line up with TRBD1. The material sequenced was CD8+ T cells from PBMCs. The sequence came from a human donor with multiple sclerosis. For the CDR3, the DNA is TGTGCCAGCAGCACCAAGGACAGGGGTCTCCCTGAAGCTTTCTTT. It is translated as CASSTKDRGLPEAFF.